This TCR beta chain was identified during a study of Graves' ophthalmopathy and Graves' hyperthyroidism. For the study at large: Ophthalmopathy absent within 18 months of follow-up marked hyperthyroidism as stable.

Germline CDR1 reads KGHDR; CDR2 reads SFDVKD. V was cut by 3 bases and J by 0 bases, with 17 bases left in between. CDR3 length: 19 amino acids. RNA served as the template for amplifying TCR beta CDR3 regions. Second-round multiplex PCR followed a first-round RT-PCR using HTBI primers. A single record per CDR3 protein comes from TCRdb applying MiXCR to the multiplex PCR reads. The sample lists roughly 600,000 distinct CDR3 sequences, about 40% occurring once. Orbital computed tomography, together with clinical symptoms, serum thyroxine, TRAb and thyroid ultrasound, was used for diagnosis. This receptor was taken from an adult man with Graves' hyperthyroidism. The chain combines TRBV24-1 with TRBJ2-6; a possible D gene is TRBD1 (6 bases). Source material: peripheral blood or thyroid tissue (not recorded which). The CDR3 protein is CATSDGLYRAGSGANVLTF. CDR3 nucleotide sequence: TGTGCCACCAGTGATGGCCTTTACAGGGCAGGCTCTGGGGCCAACGTCCTGACTTTC.